This T cell receptor (beta chain) originates from a study of cytotoxic CD8 clonotypes in ibrutinib-treated CLL. Study-level results: Clonality increased at ibrutinib response, then returned toward baseline at progression.

On this clone: Its antigen is not known. At the DNA level, this CDR3 is encoded by other sequences in the same sample as well.

The protocol was immunoSEQ multiplex PCR, while the TCRdb copy is restricted to in-frame clones and leaves out a portion. Of tens of thousands of clones listed, 71% are singletons. The source is a human donor with chronic lymphocytic leukemia. Sequencing was performed on PBMCs, taken after 12 months of ibrutinib treatment.

The CDR3 here is CASSLGQGATDTQYF. The CDR3 DNA is TGCGCCAGCAGCCTGGGACAGGGGGCTACAGATACGCAGTATTTT. The chain links TRBV5-1 to TRBJ2-3; 12 bases agree with TRBD1. The CDR3 covers 15 residues. The germline V gene has CDR1 SGHRS and CDR2 YFSETQ. Trimming at V came to 4 bases and at J to 3 bases, leaving 3 bases not matched to a gene.